This entry concerns a single T cell receptor (beta chain). Its target antigen remains unknown. The sample holds no much larger clone one base away, and base qualities are not on file. The library was obtained by the immunoSEQ multiplex PCR assay. TCRdb limited this immuneACCESS table to in-frame rearrangements with V and J called. A share of clones is missing; checked studies link under half to unresolved V genes, and the rest is unexplained. The sample table shows tens of thousands of clones, and 80% to 95% are seen once. The ten most abundant clones make up about 3.6% of the sample. This entry is derived from a study of technical replicates of blood from several donors (dated by TCRdb to about 2017). Reading from cysteine to phenylalanine, the CDR3 counts 16 amino acids. Just the 48-base CDR3 DNA is kept, in frame starting at base 1. Germline trimming: 8 bases from V, 0 bases from J; junction bases outside gene matches: 6. Taken from the germline V gene, the CDR1 and CDR2 loops are SNHLY and FYNNEI.

The chain is assembled from TRBV2 and TRBJ2-3, with 12 junctional bases fitting TRBD2. Material for sequencing was PBMCs. This receptor was taken from a human donor in good health. Some clones in this sample may be carry-over from other donors' samples. This receptor has the CDR3 CASHTSGGPSTDTQYF. The nucleotides are TGTGCCAGCCATACTAGCGGGGGGCCTAGCACAGATACGCAGTATTTT.